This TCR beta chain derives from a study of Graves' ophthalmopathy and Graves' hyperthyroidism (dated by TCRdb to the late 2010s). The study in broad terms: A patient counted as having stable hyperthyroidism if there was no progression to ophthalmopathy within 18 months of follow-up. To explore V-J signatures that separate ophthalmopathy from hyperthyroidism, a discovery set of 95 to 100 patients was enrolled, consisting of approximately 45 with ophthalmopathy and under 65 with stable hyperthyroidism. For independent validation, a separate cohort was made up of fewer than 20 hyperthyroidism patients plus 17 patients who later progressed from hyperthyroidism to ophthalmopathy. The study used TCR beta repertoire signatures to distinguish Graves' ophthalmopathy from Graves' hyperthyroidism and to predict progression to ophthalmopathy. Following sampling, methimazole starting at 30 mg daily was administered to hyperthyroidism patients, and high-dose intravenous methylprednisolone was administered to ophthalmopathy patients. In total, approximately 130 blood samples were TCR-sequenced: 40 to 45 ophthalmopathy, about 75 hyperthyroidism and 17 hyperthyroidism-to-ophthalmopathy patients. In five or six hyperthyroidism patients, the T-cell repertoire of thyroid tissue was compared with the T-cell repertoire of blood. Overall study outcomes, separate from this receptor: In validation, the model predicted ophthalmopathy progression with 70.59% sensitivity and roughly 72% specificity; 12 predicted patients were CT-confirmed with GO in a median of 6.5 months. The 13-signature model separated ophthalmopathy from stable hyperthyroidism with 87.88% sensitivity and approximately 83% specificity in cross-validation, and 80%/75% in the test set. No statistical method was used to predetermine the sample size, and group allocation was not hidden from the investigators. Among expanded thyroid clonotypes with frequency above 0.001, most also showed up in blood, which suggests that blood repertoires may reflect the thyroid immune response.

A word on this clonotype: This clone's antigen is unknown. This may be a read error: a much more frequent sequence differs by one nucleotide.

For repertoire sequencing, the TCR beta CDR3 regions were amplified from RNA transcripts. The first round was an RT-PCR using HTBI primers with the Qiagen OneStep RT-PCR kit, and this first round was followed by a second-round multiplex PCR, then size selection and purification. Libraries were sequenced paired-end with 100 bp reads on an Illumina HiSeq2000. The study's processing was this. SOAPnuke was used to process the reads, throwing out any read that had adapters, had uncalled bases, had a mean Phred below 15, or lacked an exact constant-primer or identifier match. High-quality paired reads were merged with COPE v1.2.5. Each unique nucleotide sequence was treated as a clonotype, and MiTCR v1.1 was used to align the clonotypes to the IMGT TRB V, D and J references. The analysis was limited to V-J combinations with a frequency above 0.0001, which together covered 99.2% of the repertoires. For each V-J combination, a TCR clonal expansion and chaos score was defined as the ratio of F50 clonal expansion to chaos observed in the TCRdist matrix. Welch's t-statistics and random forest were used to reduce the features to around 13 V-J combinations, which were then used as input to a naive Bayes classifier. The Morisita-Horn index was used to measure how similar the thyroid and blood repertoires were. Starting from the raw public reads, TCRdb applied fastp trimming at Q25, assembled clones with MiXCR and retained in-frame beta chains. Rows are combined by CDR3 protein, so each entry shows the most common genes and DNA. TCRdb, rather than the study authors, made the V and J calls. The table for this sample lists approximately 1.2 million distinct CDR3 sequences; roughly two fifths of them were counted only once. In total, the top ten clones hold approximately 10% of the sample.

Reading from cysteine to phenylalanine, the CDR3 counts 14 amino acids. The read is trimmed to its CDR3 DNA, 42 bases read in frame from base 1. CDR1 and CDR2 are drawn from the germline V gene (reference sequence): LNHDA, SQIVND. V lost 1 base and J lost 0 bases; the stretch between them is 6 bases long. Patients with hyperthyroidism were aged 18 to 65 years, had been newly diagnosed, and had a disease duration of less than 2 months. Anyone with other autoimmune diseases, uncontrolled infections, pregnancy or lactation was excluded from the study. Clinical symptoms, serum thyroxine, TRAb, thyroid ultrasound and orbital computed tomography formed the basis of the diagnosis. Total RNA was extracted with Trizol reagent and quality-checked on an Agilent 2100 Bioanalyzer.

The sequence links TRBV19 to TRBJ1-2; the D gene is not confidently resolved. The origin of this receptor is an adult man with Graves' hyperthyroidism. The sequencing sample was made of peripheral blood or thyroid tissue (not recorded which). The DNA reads TGTGCCAGTAGTATAGGCGCGCCTAACTATGGCTACACCTTC. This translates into CASSIGAPNYGYTF.